Reported below is one T cell receptor beta chain. Its antigen is unknown. The sample comes from a study of cytomegalovirus exposure and HLA in healthy donors. General study results and limits: In a later analysis, TCR beta V- and J-gene trimming showed a link to a missense DCLRE1C variant. Exclusion as indistinguishable affected some V segments, including TRBV6-2 and TRBV6-3. Later, an analysis found that common viral pathogens appeared to be linked with several of the most significant clusters.

Germline V lookup: CDR1 SGDLS, CDR2 YYNGEE. V was clipped by 3 bases and J by 7 bases; unmatched bases: 4. This CDR3 has 15 residues. The PCR employed 60 Vbeta primers together with 13 Jbeta primers. Method: immunoSEQ multiplex PCR; TCRdb's copy keeps in-frame clones and lacks some. The table lists around 120,000 clones, roughly 80% of them singletons. The sequenced material came from PBMCs. V and J are TRBV9 and TRBJ2-1, with 13 bases lining up with TRBD2. This TCR was sampled from a woman aged 35 to 49 in good health and CMV-seronegative. CDR3 in amino acids: CASSAGTSGMNEQFF. Here the CDR3 DNA reads TGTGCCAGCAGCGCCGGGACTAGCGGGATGAATGAGCAGTTCTTC.